Listed below are T cell receptor beta chains from one sample, sequenced in a study of OX40 agonist ivuxolimab in advanced cancers. Assay: immunoSEQ multiplex PCR; the TCRdb copy retains only in-frame clones and omits some. The table includes some 49,000 clones, roughly nine tenths detected once. The sequenced sample was CD4+ or CD8+ T cells sorted from blood, obtained in a trial of the OX40 agonist ivuxolimab. The receptors stem from an adult with an advanced solid tumor such as melanoma, head and neck, liver or kidney cancer. Both conserved end residues are part of each CDR3. Each record gives: D gene, V gene, CDR3 length, clone size, J gene, CDR3 protein, CDR3 DNA. D genes are given only for firm matches. Clone size is not always given. Where it is, it says once, few, many or a class for expanded clones.

D gene: -; V gene: TRBV28; CDR3 length: 12; clone size: -; J gene: TRBJ1-2; CDR3 protein: CASSLAGDGYTF; CDR3 DNA: TGTGCCAGCAGTTTGGCAGGGGATGGCTACACCTTC
D gene: -; V gene: TRBV13; CDR3 length: 13; clone size: -; J gene: TRBJ1-2; CDR3 protein: CASSLRRGLRETF; CDR3 DNA: TGTGCCAGCAGCCTCCGCCGGGGTTTACGGGAGACCTTC
D gene: -; V gene: TRBV19; CDR3 length: 14; clone size: -; J gene: TRBJ1-5; CDR3 protein: CASSPYSPGQPQHF; CDR3 DNA: TGTGCCAGTAGTCCCTACTCCCCCGGACAGCCCCAGCATTTT
D gene: -; V gene: TRBV2; CDR3 length: 12; clone size: -; J gene: TRBJ1-1; CDR3 protein: CASSSGAREAFF; CDR3 DNA: TGTGCCAGCAGTTCTGGGGCCCGAGAAGCTTTCTTT
D gene: TRBD2; V gene: TRBV9; CDR3 length: 15; clone size: few; J gene: TRBJ2-4; CDR3 protein: CASSVEATGGNIQYF; CDR3 DNA: TGTGCCAGCAGCGTGGAGGCGACGGGGGGAAACATTCAGTACTTC
D gene: -; V gene: TRBV6-6; CDR3 length: 14; clone size: -; J gene: TRBJ2-1; CDR3 protein: CASSYGQEYNEQFF; CDR3 DNA: TGTGCCAGCAGTTACGGTCAGGAGTACAATGAGCAGTTCTTC
D gene: -; V gene: TRBV19; CDR3 length: 15; clone size: -; J gene: TRBJ2-1; CDR3 protein: CASSITALSYNEQFF; CDR3 DNA: TGTGCCAGTAGTATAACAGCCCTCTCCTACAATGAGCAGTTCTTC
D gene: -; V gene: TRBV20-1; CDR3 length: 11; clone size: -; J gene: TRBJ2-7; CDR3 protein: CSARTSGLQYF; CDR3 DNA: TGCAGTGCTAGGACGTCAGGTCTGCAGTACTTC
D gene: -; V gene: TRBV19; CDR3 length: 15; clone size: -; J gene: TRBJ1-1; CDR3 protein: CASSIEKGAYTEAFF; CDR3 DNA: TGTGCCAGTAGTATCGAAAAGGGAGCCTACACTGAAGCTTTCTTT
D gene: TRBD1; V gene: TRBV4-3; CDR3 length: 14; clone size: -; J gene: TRBJ2-7; CDR3 protein: CASSPGTGAYEQYF; CDR3 DNA: TGCGCCAGCAGCCCCGGGACAGGGGCCTACGAGCAGTACTTC
D gene: -; V gene: TRBV19; CDR3 length: 14; clone size: -; J gene: TRBJ1-4; CDR3 protein: CASSSQDPNEKLFF; CDR3 DNA: TGTGCCAGTAGTTCACAGGACCCGAATGAAAAACTGTTTTTT
D gene: TRBD2; V gene: TRBV11-2; CDR3 length: 15; clone size: -; J gene: TRBJ2-1; CDR3 protein: CASSPTGLAGVEQFF; CDR3 DNA: TGTGCCAGCAGCCCAACGGGACTAGCGGGGGTTGAGCAGTTCTTC
D gene: -; V gene: TRBV30; CDR3 length: 14; clone size: -; J gene: TRBJ1-4; CDR3 protein: CAWSGNGADEKLFF; CDR3 DNA: TGTGCCTGGAGTGGGAACGGGGCGGATGAAAAACTGTTTTTT
D gene: TRBD2; V gene: TRBV18; CDR3 length: 18; clone size: -; J gene: TRBJ2-7; CDR3 protein: CASSYGTSGGASSYEQYF; CDR3 DNA: TGTGCCAGCTCATACGGGACTAGCGGGGGGGCGAGCTCCTACGAGCAGTACTTC
D gene: -; V gene: TRBV5-1; CDR3 length: 15; clone size: -; J gene: TRBJ1-2; CDR3 protein: CASSLEVGTPYGYTF; CDR3 DNA: TGCGCCAGCAGCTTGGAGGTCGGAACCCCTTATGGCTACACCTTC
D gene: -; V gene: TRBV25-1; CDR3 length: 15; clone size: -; J gene: TRBJ2-2; CDR3 protein: CASSEFEENTGELFF; CDR3 DNA: TGTGCCAGCAGTGAATTCGAGGAGAACACCGGGGAGCTGTTTTTT
D gene: TRBD2; V gene: TRBV7-2; CDR3 length: 16; clone size: -; J gene: TRBJ2-1; CDR3 protein: CASTLRGGGTYNEQFF; CDR3 DNA: TGTGCCAGCACCTTGAGAGGCGGGGGAACCTACAATGAGCAGTTCTTC
D gene: -; V gene: TRBV6-1; CDR3 length: 11; clone size: -; J gene: TRBJ2-3; CDR3 protein: CASSVGDTQYF; CDR3 DNA: TGTGCCAGCAGTGTAGGTGATACGCAGTATTTT
D gene: TRBD1; V gene: TRBV5-1; CDR3 length: 16; clone size: -; J gene: TRBJ2-4; CDR3 protein: CASSYGQVLTKNIQYF; CDR3 DNA: TGCGCCAGCAGTTACGGACAGGTACTTACCAAAAACATTCAGTACTTC
D gene: -; V gene: TRBV10-3; CDR3 length: 14; clone size: -; J gene: TRBJ1-6; CDR3 protein: CAISEGNYNSPLHF; CDR3 DNA: TGTGCCATCAGTGAGGGGAACTATAATTCACCCCTCCACTTT
D gene: -; V gene: TRBV5-5; CDR3 length: 16; clone size: -; J gene: TRBJ1-6; CDR3 protein: CASSLVQPSTGWPLHF; CDR3 DNA: TGTGCCAGCAGCTTGGTGCAGCCCTCCACGGGGTGGCCCCTCCACTTT
D gene: -; V gene: TRBV28; CDR3 length: 18; clone size: -; J gene: TRBJ1-3; CDR3 protein: CASSPPLSVQLPGNTIYF; CDR3 DNA: TGTGCCAGCAGTCCCCCTTTATCCGTTCAGCTCCCTGGAAACACCATATATTTT
D gene: -; V gene: TRBV11-3; CDR3 length: 17; clone size: -; J gene: TRBJ2-2; CDR3 protein: CASSLLGYAPEDGELFF; CDR3 DNA: TGTGCCAGCAGCTTATTGGGCTACGCCCCCGAGGACGGGGAGCTGTTTTTT
D gene: TRBD2; V gene: TRBV11-2; CDR3 length: 16; clone size: -; J gene: TRBJ2-1; CDR3 protein: CASSLVARELVNEQFF; CDR3 DNA: TGTGCCAGCAGCTTAGTGGCGCGGGAGCTTGTCAATGAGCAGTTCTTC
D gene: -; V gene: TRBV7-3; CDR3 length: 13; clone size: -; J gene: TRBJ2-5; CDR3 protein: CASSLTAGETQYF; CDR3 DNA: TGTGCCAGCAGCTTAACGGCGGGAGAGACCCAGTACTTC
D gene: TRBD1; V gene: TRBV5-1; CDR3 length: 15; clone size: -; J gene: TRBJ2-7; CDR3 protein: CASSLAYRGQEEQYF; CDR3 DNA: TGCGCCAGCAGCCTGGCATACAGGGGGCAAGAAGAGCAGTACTTC
D gene: -; V gene: TRBV29-1; CDR3 length: 15; clone size: -; J gene: TRBJ2-1; CDR3 protein: CSVGAAGKGGNEQFF; CDR3 DNA: TGCAGCGTTGGAGCAGCAGGGAAGGGAGGCAATGAGCAGTTCTTC
D gene: -; V gene: TRBV4-2; CDR3 length: 14; clone size: -; J gene: TRBJ2-3; CDR3 protein: CASSQGGNEDTQYF; CDR3 DNA: TGTGCCAGCAGCCAAGGAGGGAACGAAGATACGCAGTATTTT
D gene: TRBD2; V gene: TRBV11-3; CDR3 length: 18; clone size: few; J gene: TRBJ2-2; CDR3 protein: CASSLGEGLAVNTGELFF; CDR3 DNA: TGTGCCAGCAGCTTAGGGGAGGGACTAGCGGTAAACACCGGGGAGCTGTTTTTT
D gene: TRBD1; V gene: TRBV5-7; CDR3 length: 14; clone size: -; J gene: TRBJ2-7; CDR3 protein: CASSPVGQGYEQYF; CDR3 DNA: TGTGCCAGCAGCCCCGTGGGACAGGGCTACGAGCAGTACTTC
D gene: -; V gene: TRBV4-3; CDR3 length: 14; clone size: -; J gene: TRBJ2-6; CDR3 protein: CASSHESGANVLTF; CDR3 DNA: TGCGCCAGCAGCCATGAGTCTGGGGCCAACGTCCTGACTTTC
D gene: -; V gene: TRBV7-9; CDR3 length: 11; clone size: once; J gene: TRBJ2-7; CDR3 protein: CASSFTYEQYF; CDR3 DNA: TGTGCCAGCAGCTTTACCTACGAGCAGTACTTC
D gene: -; V gene: TRBV7-9; CDR3 length: 14; clone size: -; J gene: TRBJ1-5; CDR3 protein: CASSSTDSNQPQHF; CDR3 DNA: TGTGCCAGCAGCTCGACGGATAGCAATCAGCCCCAGCATTTT
D gene: -; V gene: TRBV11-3; CDR3 length: 13; clone size: -; J gene: TRBJ2-3; CDR3 protein: CASSLGWSDTQYF; CDR3 DNA: TGTGCCAGCAGCTTAGGTTGGTCAGATACGCAGTATTTT
D gene: -; V gene: TRBV5-1; CDR3 length: 14; clone size: once; J gene: TRBJ1-2; CDR3 protein: CASRPGDQGWGYTF; CDR3 DNA: TGCGCCAGCAGGCCTGGGGACCAGGGGTGGGGCTACACCTTC
D gene: TRBD2; V gene: TRBV7-3; CDR3 length: 15; clone size: -; J gene: TRBJ2-1; CDR3 protein: CASSSLAGGPSEQFF; CDR3 DNA: TGTGCCAGCAGCTCGTTAGCGGGGGGGCCGTCTGAGCAGTTCTTC